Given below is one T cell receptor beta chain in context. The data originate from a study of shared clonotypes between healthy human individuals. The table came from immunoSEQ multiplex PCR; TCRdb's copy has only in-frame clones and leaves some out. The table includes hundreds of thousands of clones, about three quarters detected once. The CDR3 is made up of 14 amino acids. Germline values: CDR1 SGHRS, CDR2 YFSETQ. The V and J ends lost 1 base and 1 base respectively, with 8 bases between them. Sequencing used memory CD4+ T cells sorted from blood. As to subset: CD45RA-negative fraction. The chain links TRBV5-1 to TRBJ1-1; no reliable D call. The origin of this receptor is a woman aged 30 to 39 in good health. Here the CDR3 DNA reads TGCGCCAGCAGCTTGTCCACACCGAACACTGAAGCTTTCTTT. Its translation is CASSLSTPNTEAFF.